This TCR beta chain was sequenced in a study of blood T cell repertoires in COVID-19. About the study: Sample material is recorded as cDNA or gDNA derived from T cells, B-cell-depleted T cells, or PBMCs.

Per germline, CDR1 SGHTA and CDR2 FQGNSA. Trimming cost V 1 base and J 3 bases, with 14 bases left between them. The CDR3 is made up of 16 amino acids. Authors' analysis steps: Counts of nucleated cells, estimated from reference gene primer amplification, were obtained. Here immunoSEQ multiplex PCR was the method, and the copy in TCRdb shows in-frame clones only, minus some. The V and J calls and clone size are taken from that table; D and trimming were inferred from the DNA. The table records around 110,000 clones, about 89% of them present only once. This TCR derives from a man aged 35 to 55 with active or convalescent COVID-19. The material sequenced was peripheral blood. The chain combines TRBV7-2 with TRBJ2-3; possible D gene TRBD2, 5 bases. CDR3: CASSLVTGLDTDTQYF. CDR3 nucleotides: TGTGCCAGCAGCTTAGTAACCGGACTCGATACAGATACGCAGTATTTT.